These T cell receptor beta chains were read from a single sample in a study of radiation and T cells in renal cell carcinoma. The table came from immunoSEQ multiplex PCR; TCRdb's copy has only in-frame clones and leaves some out. The sample holds fewer than 150,000 clones, approximately 90% seen once. Material: blood, obtained from a patient whose treatment included radiotherapy and nephrectomy. These receptors all come from a woman between 70 and 85 years old with renal cell carcinoma. Each CDR3 is given with its conserved first and last residue. Each record gives: J gene, clone size, D gene, V gene, CDR3 DNA, CDR3 protein. A D gene is named only where the DNA matches it firmly. Clone size is not always given. Where it is, it says once, few, many or a class for expanded clones.

J gene: TRBJ2-2; clone size: NA; D gene: NA; V gene: TRBV7-9; CDR3 DNA: TGTGCCAGCAGCTTAGCTGGCAGGGGCGGAACCGGGGAGCTGTTTTTT; CDR3 protein: CASSLAGRGGTGELFF
J gene: TRBJ1-2; clone size: NA; D gene: NA; V gene: TRBV28; CDR3 DNA: TGTGCCAGCAGTGCCGGGACTTCGGACTATGGCTACACCTTC; CDR3 protein: CASSAGTSDYGYTF
J gene: TRBJ1-1; clone size: NA; D gene: NA; V gene: TRBV7-8; CDR3 DNA: TGTGCCAGCAGCTTAGTCCGGGGGGTAGCTTTCTTT; CDR3 protein: CASSLVRGVAFF
J gene: TRBJ1-5; clone size: NA; D gene: NA; V gene: TRBV30; CDR3 DNA: TGTGCCTGGAGTGTAGTAGGGTCTTATAGCAATCAGCCCCAGCATTTT; CDR3 protein: CAWSVVGSYSNQPQHF
J gene: TRBJ2-1; clone size: NA; D gene: TRBD2; V gene: TRBV28; CDR3 DNA: TGTGCCAGCAGTTTAGCGGGGGTGGATGAGCAGTTCTTC; CDR3 protein: CASSLAGVDEQFF
J gene: TRBJ2-5; clone size: NA; D gene: NA; V gene: TRBV5-8; CDR3 DNA: TGTGCCAGCAGCATAAGAGACAGGTTCCAAGAGACCCAGTACTTC; CDR3 protein: CASSIRDRFQETQYF
J gene: TRBJ2-3; clone size: NA; D gene: NA; V gene: TRBV19; CDR3 DNA: TGTGCCAGCAGAACCCGGGACCTTCACACAGATACGCAGTATTTT; CDR3 protein: CASRTRDLHTDTQYF
J gene: TRBJ1-1; clone size: NA; D gene: NA; V gene: TRBV7-2; CDR3 DNA: TGTGCCAGCAGCTTAGTAGGACAGAACACTGAAGCTTTCTTT; CDR3 protein: CASSLVGQNTEAFF
J gene: TRBJ2-7; clone size: NA; D gene: NA; V gene: TRBV21-1; CDR3 DNA: TGTGCCAGCAGCAATGAAGGTGAGACCTCTAGCGAGCAGTACTTC; CDR3 protein: CASSNEGETSSEQYF
J gene: TRBJ2-7; clone size: NA; D gene: NA; V gene: TRBV7-2; CDR3 DNA: TGTGCCAGCAGCTTAAATCTAATCGAGCAGTACTTC; CDR3 protein: CASSLNLIEQYF
J gene: TRBJ1-6; clone size: NA; D gene: TRBD1; V gene: TRBV5-6; CDR3 DNA: TGTGCCAGCAGCTTGGGGGCAGGGGGAAAAAATTCACCCCTCCACTTT; CDR3 protein: CASSLGAGGKNSPLHF
J gene: TRBJ2-3; clone size: once; D gene: NA; V gene: TRBV5-6; CDR3 DNA: TGTGCCAGCAGCCCACGGTGGCAGAGCAGCACAGATACGCAGTATTTT; CDR3 protein: CASSPRWQSSTDTQYF
J gene: TRBJ2-2; clone size: once; D gene: NA; V gene: TRBV29-1; CDR3 DNA: TGCAGCGTTGTAGGAGGGGGTACCGGGGAGCTGTTTTTT; CDR3 protein: CSVVGGGTGELFF
J gene: TRBJ1-1; clone size: NA; D gene: NA; V gene: TRBV5-5; CDR3 DNA: TGTGCCAGCAGCTTGGGACGGGAAAACACTGAAGCTTTCTTT; CDR3 protein: CASSLGRENTEAFF
J gene: TRBJ2-7; clone size: NA; D gene: NA; V gene: TRBV5-6; CDR3 DNA: TGTGCCAGCAGTTCAGGGGCTTCCCTCTACGAGCAGTACTTC; CDR3 protein: CASSSGASLYEQYF
J gene: TRBJ2-7; clone size: NA; D gene: NA; V gene: TRBV5-1; CDR3 DNA: TGCGCCAGCAGCTTGGAGGGGGGTGCTATCTACGAGCAGTACTTC; CDR3 protein: CASSLEGGAIYEQYF
J gene: TRBJ1-2; clone size: NA; D gene: NA; V gene: TRBV9; CDR3 DNA: TGTGCCAGCAGCGTAGCTGAGGACAACTATGGCTACACCTTC; CDR3 protein: CASSVAEDNYGYTF
J gene: TRBJ2-1; clone size: NA; D gene: TRBD1; V gene: TRBV5-1; CDR3 DNA: TGCGCCAGCAGCCTGCTCCAGGGGGCGAATGAGCAGTTCTTC; CDR3 protein: CASSLLQGANEQFF
J gene: TRBJ1-5; clone size: once; D gene: NA; V gene: TRBV2; CDR3 DNA: TGTGCCAGCAGGGTAATAAGCAATCAGCCCCAGCATTTT; CDR3 protein: CASRVISNQPQHF
J gene: TRBJ2-7; clone size: NA; D gene: NA; V gene: TRBV27; CDR3 DNA: TGTGCCAGCAGCCGTGATGGGGGCTCCCCCTACGAGCAGTACTTC; CDR3 protein: CASSRDGGSPYEQYF
J gene: TRBJ2-7; clone size: NA; D gene: TRBD1; V gene: TRBV27; CDR3 DNA: TGTGCCAGCAAAAGGACAGGTTTTTACGAGCAGTACTTC; CDR3 protein: CASKRTGFYEQYF
J gene: TRBJ1-2; clone size: NA; D gene: TRBD1; V gene: TRBV7-2; CDR3 DNA: TGTGCCAGCAGGCAGTGGACAGGGGAAGGCTACACCTTC; CDR3 protein: CASRQWTGEGYTF
J gene: TRBJ1-2; clone size: once; D gene: TRBD1; V gene: TRBV10-3; CDR3 DNA: TGTGCCATCAGTGCGAGGACAGGAGATCCTAACTATGGCTACACCTTC; CDR3 protein: CAISARTGDPNYGYTF
J gene: TRBJ1-3; clone size: NA; D gene: NA; V gene: TRBV19; CDR3 DNA: TGTGCCAGTAGTACGGGAAACACCATATATTTT; CDR3 protein: CASSTGNTIYF
J gene: TRBJ1-5; clone size: NA; D gene: NA; V gene: TRBV18; CDR3 DNA: TGTGCCAGCTCACCTATGGGGAATCAGCCCCAGCATTTT; CDR3 protein: CASSPMGNQPQHF
J gene: TRBJ2-5; clone size: NA; D gene: TRBD1; V gene: TRBV6-6; CDR3 DNA: TGTGCCAGCACCTCGGGACAGCCCCAAGAGACCCAGTACTTC; CDR3 protein: CASTSGQPQETQYF
J gene: TRBJ2-7; clone size: NA; D gene: NA; V gene: TRBV15; CDR3 DNA: TGTGCCACCAGCAGAGATCAGAGAGGCCTAAGGAACGAGCAGTACTTC; CDR3 protein: CATSRDQRGLRNEQYF
J gene: TRBJ1-5; clone size: few; D gene: NA; V gene: TRBV4-1; CDR3 DNA: TGCGCCAGCAGCCAAATAGGGGGAGGTAATCAGCCCCAGCATTTT; CDR3 protein: CASSQIGGGNQPQHF
J gene: TRBJ1-1; clone size: NA; D gene: NA; V gene: TRBV6-6; CDR3 DNA: TGTGCCAGCAGTCTAGCCTTGGGGCACACTGAAGCTTTCTTT; CDR3 protein: CASSLALGHTEAFF
J gene: TRBJ1-6; clone size: NA; D gene: NA; V gene: TRBV7-6; CDR3 DNA: TGTGCCAGCAGCTTAGTTGGGGGGCAATCACCCCTCCACTTT; CDR3 protein: CASSLVGGQSPLHF
J gene: TRBJ2-5; clone size: once; D gene: TRBD2; V gene: TRBV5-1; CDR3 DNA: TGCGCCAGCAGCCCCAACCGACTAGCGGGGGGGGTAGAGACCCAGTACTTC; CDR3 protein: CASSPNRLAGGVETQYF
J gene: TRBJ1-1; clone size: few; D gene: NA; V gene: TRBV28; CDR3 DNA: TGTGCCAGCAGGGCAGCCCGGAACACTGAAGCTTTCTTT; CDR3 protein: CASRAARNTEAFF
J gene: TRBJ2-1; clone size: NA; D gene: TRBD2; V gene: TRBV7-2; CDR3 DNA: TGTGCCAGCAGCCCGACCCCGGGGGGACGGCGGTTCTTC; CDR3 protein: CASSPTPGGRRFF
J gene: TRBJ2-3; clone size: NA; D gene: TRBD2; V gene: TRBV7-3; CDR3 DNA: TGTGCCAGCAGCCCCCTCCGACTAGCGGGCAACACAGATACGCAGTATTTT; CDR3 protein: CASSPLRLAGNTDTQYF
J gene: TRBJ1-2; clone size: once; D gene: NA; V gene: TRBV28; CDR3 DNA: TGTGCCAGCAGTACCGGGACTCTTTATGGCTACACCTTC; CDR3 protein: CASSTGTLYGYTF
J gene: TRBJ2-7; clone size: once; D gene: NA; V gene: TRBV10-3; CDR3 DNA: TGTGCCATCAGTGACGTCCAAGGGGCCAGGAAGGCATACGAGCAGTACTTC; CDR3 protein: CAISDVQGARKAYEQYF
J gene: TRBJ2-5; clone size: NA; D gene: TRBD2; V gene: TRBV5-6; CDR3 DNA: TGTGCCAGCAGCTTAAGAGCGGGGGGGTCTCGACAAGAGACCCAGTACTTC; CDR3 protein: CASSLRAGGSRQETQYF
J gene: TRBJ1-6; clone size: NA; D gene: NA; V gene: TRBV2; CDR3 DNA: TGTGCCAGCAGTGCAGGGTATAATTCACCCCTCCACTTT; CDR3 protein: CASSAGYNSPLHF
J gene: TRBJ2-3; clone size: NA; D gene: NA; V gene: TRBV9; CDR3 DNA: TGTGCCAGCAGCGTACCCCGGGACGGAAGCACAGATACGCAGTATTTT; CDR3 protein: CASSVPRDGSTDTQYF
J gene: TRBJ1-2; clone size: NA; D gene: NA; V gene: TRBV19; CDR3 DNA: TGTGCCAGTAGTATTTTTGGGACAAATCACTATGGCTACACCTTC; CDR3 protein: CASSIFGTNHYGYTF
J gene: TRBJ1-2; clone size: NA; D gene: NA; V gene: TRBV28; CDR3 DNA: TGTGCCAGCGGCATAACAGGAAATATCGGCTACACCTTC; CDR3 protein: CASGITGNIGYTF
J gene: TRBJ2-7; clone size: once; D gene: TRBD2; V gene: TRBV7-8; CDR3 DNA: TGTGCCAGCAGCTCCACTAGCGGGGGCTTGCAGTACTTC; CDR3 protein: CASSSTSGGLQYF
J gene: TRBJ1-1; clone size: NA; D gene: NA; V gene: TRBV19; CDR3 DNA: TGTGCCAGTAGTATCGGCAGGGGCACTGAAGCTTTCTTT; CDR3 protein: CASSIGRGTEAFF
J gene: TRBJ1-2; clone size: NA; D gene: NA; V gene: TRBV29-1; CDR3 DNA: TGCAGCGTTGACAGGGTAGGCGGCTACACCTTC; CDR3 protein: CSVDRVGGYTF
J gene: TRBJ1-1; clone size: NA; D gene: NA; V gene: TRBV7-9; CDR3 DNA: TGTGCCAGCACCAGTAGTAGGAACTACACTGAAGCTTTCTTT; CDR3 protein: CASTSSRNYTEAFF
J gene: TRBJ1-4; clone size: once; D gene: NA; V gene: TRBV6-6; CDR3 DNA: TGTGCCAGCAGATCGGACCCGGGTATCGAAAAACTGTTTTTT; CDR3 protein: CASRSDPGIEKLFF
J gene: TRBJ2-2; clone size: few; D gene: TRBD1; V gene: TRBV6-1; CDR3 DNA: TGTGCCAGCAGAGCGGACAGGGCGGGCGGGGAGCTGTTTTTT; CDR3 protein: CASRADRAGGELFF
J gene: TRBJ1-1; clone size: NA; D gene: TRBD1; V gene: TRBV6-5; CDR3 DNA: TGTGCCAGCAGTTACGCCGGGACAGGGGGCGAAACTGAAGCTTTCTTT; CDR3 protein: CASSYAGTGGETEAFF
J gene: TRBJ2-5; clone size: NA; D gene: TRBD1; V gene: TRBV7-9; CDR3 DNA: TGTGCCAGCAGCACCCGGACAGGGAGCGAGACCCAGTACTTC; CDR3 protein: CASSTRTGSETQYF
J gene: TRBJ1-5; clone size: NA; D gene: NA; V gene: TRBV6-1; CDR3 DNA: TGTGCCAGCAGTGAAAGTATCGTGGAGCCATGGACCCAGCATTTT; CDR3 protein: CASSESIVEPWTQHF
J gene: TRBJ1-1; clone size: NA; D gene: NA; V gene: TRBV9; CDR3 DNA: TGTGCCAGCAGCGTAGAGACGGTGAACACTGAAGCTTTCTTT; CDR3 protein: CASSVETVNTEAFF
J gene: TRBJ2-7; clone size: NA; D gene: NA; V gene: TRBV7-9; CDR3 DNA: TGTGCCAGCAGCCCCTTGATCCAGGTCTACGAGCAGTACTTC; CDR3 protein: CASSPLIQVYEQYF
J gene: TRBJ1-5; clone size: NA; D gene: NA; V gene: TRBV27; CDR3 DNA: TGTGCCAGCACAAGAAGCAATCAGCCCCAGCATTTT; CDR3 protein: CASTRSNQPQHF
J gene: TRBJ1-6; clone size: NA; D gene: NA; V gene: TRBV19; CDR3 DNA: TGTGCCAGTATGGACAGCGTATCAGGCTATAATTCACCCCTCCACTTT; CDR3 protein: CASMDSVSGYNSPLHF
J gene: TRBJ1-4; clone size: NA; D gene: NA; V gene: TRBV5-1; CDR3 DNA: TGCGCCAGCAGCTTAGGGACATCGGGTGAAAAACTGTTTTTT; CDR3 protein: CASSLGTSGEKLFF
J gene: TRBJ1-6; clone size: NA; D gene: NA; V gene: TRBV2; CDR3 DNA: TGTGCCAGCAGCCAGCGACGTTATAATTCACCCCTCCACTTT; CDR3 protein: CASSQRRYNSPLHF
J gene: TRBJ2-1; clone size: NA; D gene: TRBD1; V gene: TRBV7-3; CDR3 DNA: TGTGCCAGCAGCCCGACCGGGACAGGATCCAATGAGCAGTTCTTC; CDR3 protein: CASSPTGTGSNEQFF
J gene: TRBJ1-2; clone size: NA; D gene: NA; V gene: TRBV28; CDR3 DNA: TGTGCCAGCAGTTTCGGAGGGGTGATCTATGGCTACACCTTC; CDR3 protein: CASSFGGVIYGYTF
J gene: TRBJ2-3; clone size: NA; D gene: NA; V gene: TRBV19; CDR3 DNA: TGTGCCAGTAGTGCCGGGACCTACACAGATACGCAGTATTTT; CDR3 protein: CASSAGTYTDTQYF
J gene: TRBJ2-1; clone size: NA; D gene: NA; V gene: TRBV5-1; CDR3 DNA: TGCGCCAGCAGGCAGAAGAACAATGAGCAGTTCTTC; CDR3 protein: CASRQKNNEQFF